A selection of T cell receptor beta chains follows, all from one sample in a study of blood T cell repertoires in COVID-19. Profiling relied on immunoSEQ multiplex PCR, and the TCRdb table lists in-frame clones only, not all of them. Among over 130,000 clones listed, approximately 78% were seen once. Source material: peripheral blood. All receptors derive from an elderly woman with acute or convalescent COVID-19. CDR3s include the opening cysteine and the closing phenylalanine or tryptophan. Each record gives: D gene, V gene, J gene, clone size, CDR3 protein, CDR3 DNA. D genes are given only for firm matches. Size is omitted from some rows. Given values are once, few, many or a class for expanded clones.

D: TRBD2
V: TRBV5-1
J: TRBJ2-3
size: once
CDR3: CASRPSGSGGTQYF
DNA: TGCGCCAGCAGGCCTAGCGGGAGTGGGGGTACGCAGTATTTT

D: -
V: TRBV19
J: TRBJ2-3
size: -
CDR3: CASSIYGGSTDTQYF
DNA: TGTGCCAGTAGTATTTATGGCGGTAGCACAGATACGCAGTATTTT

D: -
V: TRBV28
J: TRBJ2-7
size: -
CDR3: CASSETMGSLGSYEQYF
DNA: TGTGCCAGCAGCGAAACGATGGGGAGTTTAGGGTCCTACGAGCAGTACTTC

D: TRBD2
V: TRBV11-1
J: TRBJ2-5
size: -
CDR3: CASSFERGETQYF
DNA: TGTGCCAGCAGCTTCGAGCGGGGGGAGACCCAGTACTTC

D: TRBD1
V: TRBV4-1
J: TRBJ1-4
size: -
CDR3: CASSQAGTGHEKLFF
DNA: TGCGCCAGCAGCCAAGCAGGGACAGGGCATGAAAAACTGTTTTTT

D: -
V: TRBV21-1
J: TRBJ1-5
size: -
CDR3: CARGSGRGFDQPQHF
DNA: TGTGCCAGGGGAAGCGGGAGGGGCTTCGATCAGCCCCAGCATTTT

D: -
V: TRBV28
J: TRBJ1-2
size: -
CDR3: CASSLHGNYTF
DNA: TGTGCCAGCAGTTTACACGGTAACTACACCTTC

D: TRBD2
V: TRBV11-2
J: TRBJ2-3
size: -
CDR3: CASRRVGRGPTDTQYF
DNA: TGTGCCAGCAGACGGGTGGGGAGGGGCCCAACAGATACGCAGTATTTT

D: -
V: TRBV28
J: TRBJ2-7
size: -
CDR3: CASSLQKGLGALVYEQYF
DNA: TGTGCCAGCAGTCTCCAAAAAGGATTGGGGGCCTTGGTATACGAGCAGTACTTC

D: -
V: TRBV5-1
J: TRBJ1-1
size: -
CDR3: CASSLGQHLEAFF
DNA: TGCGCCAGCAGCTTGGGACAGCACCTTGAAGCTTTCTTT

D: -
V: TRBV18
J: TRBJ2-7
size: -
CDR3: CASSPSGSYEQYF
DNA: TGTGCCAGCTCACCATCCGGGTCCTACGAGCAGTACTTC

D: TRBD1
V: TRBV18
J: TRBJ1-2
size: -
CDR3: CASSPPGQQNYGYTF
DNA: TGTGCCAGCTCACCACCGGGACAGCAGAACTATGGCTACACCTTC

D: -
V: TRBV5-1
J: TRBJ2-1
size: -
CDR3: CASSLGQHAYNEQFF
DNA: TGCGCCAGCAGCCTCGGACAGCACGCCTACAATGAGCAGTTCTTC

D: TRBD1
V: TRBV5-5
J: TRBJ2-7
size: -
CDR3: CASSLRTGSYEQYF
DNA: TGTGCCAGCAGCTTGCGGACAGGATCCTACGAGCAGTACTTC

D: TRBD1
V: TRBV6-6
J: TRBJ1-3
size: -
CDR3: CASSREKTGIRTIYF
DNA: TGTGCCAGCAGCCGGGAAAAGACAGGGATAAGAACCATATATTTT

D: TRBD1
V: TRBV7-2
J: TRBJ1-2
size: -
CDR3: CASSSGQGDYGYTF
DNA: TGTGCCAGCAGCTCCGGACAGGGAGACTATGGCTACACCTTC

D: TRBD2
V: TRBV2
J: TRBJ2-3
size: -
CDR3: CASTRTSGNTDTQYF
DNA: TGTGCCAGCACTCGTACTAGCGGGAACACAGATACGCAGTATTTT

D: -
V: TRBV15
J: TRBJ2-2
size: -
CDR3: CATSPRRGSGELFF
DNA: TGTGCCACCAGCCCCCGCAGGGGTTCCGGGGAGCTGTTTTTT

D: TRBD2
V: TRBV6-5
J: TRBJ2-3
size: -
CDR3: CATIAGVSTDTQYF
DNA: TGTGCCACAATAGCGGGAGTGAGTACAGATACGCAGTATTTT

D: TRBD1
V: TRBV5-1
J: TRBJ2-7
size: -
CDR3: CASSLWGQANSDSILF
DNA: TGCGCCAGCAGCTTGTGGGGACAGGCAAACTCAGACTCCATTTTATTC

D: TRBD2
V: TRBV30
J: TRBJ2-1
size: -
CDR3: CARGLAGGGEQFF
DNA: TGTGCCCGGGGACTAGCGGGAGGGGGTGAGCAGTTCTTC

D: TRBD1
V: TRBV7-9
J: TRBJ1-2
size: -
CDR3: CASSRDRGGKNGYTF
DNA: TGTGCCAGCAGCCGGGACAGGGGCGGGAAGAATGGCTACACCTTC

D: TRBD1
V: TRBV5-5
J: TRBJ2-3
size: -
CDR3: CASRRFGQGADTQYF
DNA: TGTGCCAGCAGGCGTTTTGGACAGGGAGCCGATACGCAGTATTTT

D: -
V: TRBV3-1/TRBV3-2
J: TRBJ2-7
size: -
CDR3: CASSHHSYEQYF
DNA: TGTGCCAGCAGCCACCACTCCTACGAGCAGTACTTC

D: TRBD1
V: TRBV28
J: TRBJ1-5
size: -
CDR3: CASTRDRGNQPQHF
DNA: TGTGCCAGCACCCGGGACAGGGGAAATCAGCCCCAGCATTTT

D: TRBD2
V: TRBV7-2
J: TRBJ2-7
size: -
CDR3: CASSSQRGNYEQYF
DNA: TGTGCCAGCAGCTCCCAGCGGGGGAACTACGAGCAGTACTTC

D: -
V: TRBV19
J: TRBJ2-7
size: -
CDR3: CASSAARAAYEQYF
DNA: TGTGCCAGTAGTGCCGCGCGGGCGGCTTACGAGCAGTACTTC

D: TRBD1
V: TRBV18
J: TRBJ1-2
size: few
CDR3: CASSPGTGGEYGYTF
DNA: TGTGCCAGCTCACCAGGGACAGGGGGCGAGTATGGCTACACCTTC

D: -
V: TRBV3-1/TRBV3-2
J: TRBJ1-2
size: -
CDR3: CASSQRGNYGYTF
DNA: TGTGCCAGCAGCCAAAGGGGAAACTATGGCTACACCTTC

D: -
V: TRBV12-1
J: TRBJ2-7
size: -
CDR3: CASIARGDYEQYF
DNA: TGTGCCAGCATCGCGCGGGGAGACTACGAGCAGTACTTC

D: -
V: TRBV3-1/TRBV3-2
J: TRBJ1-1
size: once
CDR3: CASSQGSWSGTEAFF
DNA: TGTGCCAGCAGCCAAGGTTCGTGGTCGGGCACTGAAGCTTTCTTT

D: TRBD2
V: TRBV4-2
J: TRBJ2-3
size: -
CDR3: CASSESGRATDTQYF
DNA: TGTGCCAGCAGCGAAAGCGGGAGGGCCACAGATACGCAGTATTTT

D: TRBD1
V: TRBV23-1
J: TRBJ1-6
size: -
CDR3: CASSQTRDRGFDSPLHF
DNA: TGCGCCAGCAGTCAAACGCGGGACAGGGGATTTGATTCACCCCTCCACTTT

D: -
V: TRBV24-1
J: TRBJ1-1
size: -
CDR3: CATSDLGGDEAFF
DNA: TGTGCCACCAGTGATTTGGGAGGAGATGAAGCTTTCTTT

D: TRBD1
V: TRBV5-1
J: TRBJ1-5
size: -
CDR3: CASSLEDRAKQPQHF
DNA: TGCGCCAGCAGCTTGGAGGACAGGGCAAAACAGCCCCAGCATTTT

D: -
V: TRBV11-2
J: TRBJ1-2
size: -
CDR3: CASSFGESDNYGYTF
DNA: TGTGCCAGCAGCTTCGGGGAGAGCGATAACTATGGCTACACCTTC

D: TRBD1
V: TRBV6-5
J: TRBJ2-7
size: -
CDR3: CASSSDRGVSEQYF
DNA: TGTGCCAGCAGTTCGGACAGGGGGGTGAGCGAGCAGTACTTC

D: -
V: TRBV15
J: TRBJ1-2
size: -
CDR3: CATTRDKFLNYGYTF
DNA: TGTGCCACCACCCGGGACAAGTTTCTAAACTATGGCTACACCTTC

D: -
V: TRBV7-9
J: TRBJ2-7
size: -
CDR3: CASRGEDDFTNRPHEQYF
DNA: TGTGCCAGCAGGGGGGAGGACGACTTCACCAACCGTCCACACGAGCAGTACTTC

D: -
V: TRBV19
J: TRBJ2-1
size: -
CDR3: CASSKTSFMSSYNEQFF
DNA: TGTGCCAGTAGTAAAACTTCTTTCATGAGCTCCTACAATGAGCAGTTCTTC

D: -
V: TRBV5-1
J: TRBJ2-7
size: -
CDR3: CASSVNPSYEQYF
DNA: TGCGCCAGCAGCGTCAATCCCTCCTACGAGCAGTACTTC

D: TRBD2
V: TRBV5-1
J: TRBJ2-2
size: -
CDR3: CASSLGGSSRELFF
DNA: TGCGCCAGCAGCTTGGGCGGGAGCAGCAGGGAGCTGTTTTTT

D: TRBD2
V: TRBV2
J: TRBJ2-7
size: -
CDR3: CASSGYKAGKNYEQYF
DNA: TGTGCCAGCAGCGGATACAAAGCGGGGAAGAATTACGAGCAGTACTTC

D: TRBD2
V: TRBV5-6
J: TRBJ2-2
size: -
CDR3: CASSLRTSGRNTGELFF
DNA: TGTGCCAGCAGCTTACGGACTAGCGGGAGAAACACCGGGGAGCTGTTTTTT

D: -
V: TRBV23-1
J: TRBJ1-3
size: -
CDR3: CASSRTAEASGIRTQSGNTIYF
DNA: TGCGCCAGCAGTCGAACTGCGGAAGCTTCAGGGATTCGAACGCAGTCTGGAAACACCATATATTTT

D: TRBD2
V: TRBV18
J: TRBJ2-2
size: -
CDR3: CASSPTSADTGELFF
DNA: TGTGCCAGCTCACCTACTAGCGCGGACACCGGGGAGCTGTTTTTT

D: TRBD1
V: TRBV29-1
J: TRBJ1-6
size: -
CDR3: CSVGDRANSPLHF
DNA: TGCAGCGTTGGGGACAGGGCTAATTCACCCCTCCACTTT

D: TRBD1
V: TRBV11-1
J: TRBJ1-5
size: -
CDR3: CASSEGQGVGQPQHF
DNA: TGTGCCAGCAGCGAGGGACAGGGGGTTGGTCAGCCCCAGCATTTT

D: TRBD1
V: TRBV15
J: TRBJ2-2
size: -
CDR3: CATSRDRGQGNGELFF
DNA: TGTGCCACCAGCAGAGATCGGGGACAGGGAAACGGGGAGCTGTTTTTT

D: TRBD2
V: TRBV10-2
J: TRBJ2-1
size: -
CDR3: CASSESNGRAYNEQFF
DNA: TGCGCCAGCAGTGAGTCGAACGGGAGGGCCTACAATGAGCAGTTCTTC

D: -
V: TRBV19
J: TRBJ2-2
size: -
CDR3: CASSSGHLTGELFF
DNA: TGTGCCAGTAGTTCGGGACACCTCACCGGGGAGCTGTTTTTT

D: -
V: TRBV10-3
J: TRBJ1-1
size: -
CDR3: CAISDWQMNTEAFF
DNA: TGTGCCATCAGTGACTGGCAGATGAACACTGAAGCTTTCTTT

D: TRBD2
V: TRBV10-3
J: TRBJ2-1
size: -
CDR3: CAISDQTSGSSYNEQFF
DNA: TGTGCCATCAGTGATCAGACTAGCGGGAGCTCCTACAATGAGCAGTTCTTC

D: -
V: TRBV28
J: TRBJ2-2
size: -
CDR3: CASSFGESGELFF
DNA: TGTGCCAGCAGTTTCGGGGAATCCGGGGAGCTGTTTTTT

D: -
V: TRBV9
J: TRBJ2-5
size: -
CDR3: CASSVGGGQETQYF
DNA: TGTGCCAGCAGCGTAGGAGGGGGCCAAGAGACCCAGTACTTC

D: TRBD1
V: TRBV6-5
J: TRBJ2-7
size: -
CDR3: CASSYRQGPYEQYF
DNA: TGTGCCAGCAGTTACAGACAGGGACCCTACGAGCAGTACTTC

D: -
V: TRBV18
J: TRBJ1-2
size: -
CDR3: CASSPAGVGGGYTF
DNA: TGTGCCAGCTCACCCGCAGGGGTCGGAGGCGGCTACACCTTC

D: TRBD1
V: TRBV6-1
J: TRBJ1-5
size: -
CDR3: CASSDGQGPYQPQHF
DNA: TGTGCCAGCAGTGACGGACAGGGCCCCTATCAGCCCCAGCATTTT

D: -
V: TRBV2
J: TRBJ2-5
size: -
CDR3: CARGAGETQYF
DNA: TGTGCCAGGGGGGCAGGGGAGACCCAGTACTTC

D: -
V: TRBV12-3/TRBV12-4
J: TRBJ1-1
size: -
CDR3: CASSSPGSTEAFF
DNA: TGTGCCAGCAGTTCGCCGGGTAGCACTGAAGCTTTCTTT